The 2 T cell receptor beta chains reported below all come from one sample, sequenced in a study of Ad26.COV2.S vaccination and SARS-CoV-2 variants. The assay was immunoSEQ multiplex PCR, and TCRdb's table has in-frame clones only and misses some. Among around 340,000 clones listed, about 89% were seen once. Treatment described: some 20 received Ad26.COV2.S at low or high dose, single or two shots; several received placebo; per-sample allocation not given. The samples were gathered on day 63 after the first injection of vaccine or placebo. This specimen was peripheral blood, taken in a trial of Ad26.COV2.S vaccine versus placebo. The receptors were gathered from a person between 18 and 65 years old who received the Ad26.COV2.S COVID-19 vaccine or a placebo.

The chain has TRBV6-1 and TRBJ1-6, with 10 bases lining up with TRBD1. Trimming removed 9 bases from V and 0 bases from J; junction bases left unmatched: 20. The CDR3 has 21 residues. In germline, CDR1 is MNHNS, CDR2 SASEGT. Here the CDR3 DNA reads TGTGCCAGATGTGAACGGGGGAAAGGGACAGGGGACAGCTCCTATAATTCACCCCTCCACTTT. Encoded protein: CARCERGKGTGDSSYNSPLHF.

The V and J genes are TRBV27 and TRBJ2-1, with 7 bases that match TRBD2. Germline lookup yields CDR1 MNHEY and CDR2 SMNVEV (reference sequence). V trimming: 5 bases; J trimming: 0 bases; junction bases outside the gene matches: 1. This CDR3 region has 14 residues. The CDR3: CASSLADSYNEQFF. CDR3 DNA: TGTGCCAGCAGTCTAGCGGACTCCTACAATGAGCAGTTCTTC.